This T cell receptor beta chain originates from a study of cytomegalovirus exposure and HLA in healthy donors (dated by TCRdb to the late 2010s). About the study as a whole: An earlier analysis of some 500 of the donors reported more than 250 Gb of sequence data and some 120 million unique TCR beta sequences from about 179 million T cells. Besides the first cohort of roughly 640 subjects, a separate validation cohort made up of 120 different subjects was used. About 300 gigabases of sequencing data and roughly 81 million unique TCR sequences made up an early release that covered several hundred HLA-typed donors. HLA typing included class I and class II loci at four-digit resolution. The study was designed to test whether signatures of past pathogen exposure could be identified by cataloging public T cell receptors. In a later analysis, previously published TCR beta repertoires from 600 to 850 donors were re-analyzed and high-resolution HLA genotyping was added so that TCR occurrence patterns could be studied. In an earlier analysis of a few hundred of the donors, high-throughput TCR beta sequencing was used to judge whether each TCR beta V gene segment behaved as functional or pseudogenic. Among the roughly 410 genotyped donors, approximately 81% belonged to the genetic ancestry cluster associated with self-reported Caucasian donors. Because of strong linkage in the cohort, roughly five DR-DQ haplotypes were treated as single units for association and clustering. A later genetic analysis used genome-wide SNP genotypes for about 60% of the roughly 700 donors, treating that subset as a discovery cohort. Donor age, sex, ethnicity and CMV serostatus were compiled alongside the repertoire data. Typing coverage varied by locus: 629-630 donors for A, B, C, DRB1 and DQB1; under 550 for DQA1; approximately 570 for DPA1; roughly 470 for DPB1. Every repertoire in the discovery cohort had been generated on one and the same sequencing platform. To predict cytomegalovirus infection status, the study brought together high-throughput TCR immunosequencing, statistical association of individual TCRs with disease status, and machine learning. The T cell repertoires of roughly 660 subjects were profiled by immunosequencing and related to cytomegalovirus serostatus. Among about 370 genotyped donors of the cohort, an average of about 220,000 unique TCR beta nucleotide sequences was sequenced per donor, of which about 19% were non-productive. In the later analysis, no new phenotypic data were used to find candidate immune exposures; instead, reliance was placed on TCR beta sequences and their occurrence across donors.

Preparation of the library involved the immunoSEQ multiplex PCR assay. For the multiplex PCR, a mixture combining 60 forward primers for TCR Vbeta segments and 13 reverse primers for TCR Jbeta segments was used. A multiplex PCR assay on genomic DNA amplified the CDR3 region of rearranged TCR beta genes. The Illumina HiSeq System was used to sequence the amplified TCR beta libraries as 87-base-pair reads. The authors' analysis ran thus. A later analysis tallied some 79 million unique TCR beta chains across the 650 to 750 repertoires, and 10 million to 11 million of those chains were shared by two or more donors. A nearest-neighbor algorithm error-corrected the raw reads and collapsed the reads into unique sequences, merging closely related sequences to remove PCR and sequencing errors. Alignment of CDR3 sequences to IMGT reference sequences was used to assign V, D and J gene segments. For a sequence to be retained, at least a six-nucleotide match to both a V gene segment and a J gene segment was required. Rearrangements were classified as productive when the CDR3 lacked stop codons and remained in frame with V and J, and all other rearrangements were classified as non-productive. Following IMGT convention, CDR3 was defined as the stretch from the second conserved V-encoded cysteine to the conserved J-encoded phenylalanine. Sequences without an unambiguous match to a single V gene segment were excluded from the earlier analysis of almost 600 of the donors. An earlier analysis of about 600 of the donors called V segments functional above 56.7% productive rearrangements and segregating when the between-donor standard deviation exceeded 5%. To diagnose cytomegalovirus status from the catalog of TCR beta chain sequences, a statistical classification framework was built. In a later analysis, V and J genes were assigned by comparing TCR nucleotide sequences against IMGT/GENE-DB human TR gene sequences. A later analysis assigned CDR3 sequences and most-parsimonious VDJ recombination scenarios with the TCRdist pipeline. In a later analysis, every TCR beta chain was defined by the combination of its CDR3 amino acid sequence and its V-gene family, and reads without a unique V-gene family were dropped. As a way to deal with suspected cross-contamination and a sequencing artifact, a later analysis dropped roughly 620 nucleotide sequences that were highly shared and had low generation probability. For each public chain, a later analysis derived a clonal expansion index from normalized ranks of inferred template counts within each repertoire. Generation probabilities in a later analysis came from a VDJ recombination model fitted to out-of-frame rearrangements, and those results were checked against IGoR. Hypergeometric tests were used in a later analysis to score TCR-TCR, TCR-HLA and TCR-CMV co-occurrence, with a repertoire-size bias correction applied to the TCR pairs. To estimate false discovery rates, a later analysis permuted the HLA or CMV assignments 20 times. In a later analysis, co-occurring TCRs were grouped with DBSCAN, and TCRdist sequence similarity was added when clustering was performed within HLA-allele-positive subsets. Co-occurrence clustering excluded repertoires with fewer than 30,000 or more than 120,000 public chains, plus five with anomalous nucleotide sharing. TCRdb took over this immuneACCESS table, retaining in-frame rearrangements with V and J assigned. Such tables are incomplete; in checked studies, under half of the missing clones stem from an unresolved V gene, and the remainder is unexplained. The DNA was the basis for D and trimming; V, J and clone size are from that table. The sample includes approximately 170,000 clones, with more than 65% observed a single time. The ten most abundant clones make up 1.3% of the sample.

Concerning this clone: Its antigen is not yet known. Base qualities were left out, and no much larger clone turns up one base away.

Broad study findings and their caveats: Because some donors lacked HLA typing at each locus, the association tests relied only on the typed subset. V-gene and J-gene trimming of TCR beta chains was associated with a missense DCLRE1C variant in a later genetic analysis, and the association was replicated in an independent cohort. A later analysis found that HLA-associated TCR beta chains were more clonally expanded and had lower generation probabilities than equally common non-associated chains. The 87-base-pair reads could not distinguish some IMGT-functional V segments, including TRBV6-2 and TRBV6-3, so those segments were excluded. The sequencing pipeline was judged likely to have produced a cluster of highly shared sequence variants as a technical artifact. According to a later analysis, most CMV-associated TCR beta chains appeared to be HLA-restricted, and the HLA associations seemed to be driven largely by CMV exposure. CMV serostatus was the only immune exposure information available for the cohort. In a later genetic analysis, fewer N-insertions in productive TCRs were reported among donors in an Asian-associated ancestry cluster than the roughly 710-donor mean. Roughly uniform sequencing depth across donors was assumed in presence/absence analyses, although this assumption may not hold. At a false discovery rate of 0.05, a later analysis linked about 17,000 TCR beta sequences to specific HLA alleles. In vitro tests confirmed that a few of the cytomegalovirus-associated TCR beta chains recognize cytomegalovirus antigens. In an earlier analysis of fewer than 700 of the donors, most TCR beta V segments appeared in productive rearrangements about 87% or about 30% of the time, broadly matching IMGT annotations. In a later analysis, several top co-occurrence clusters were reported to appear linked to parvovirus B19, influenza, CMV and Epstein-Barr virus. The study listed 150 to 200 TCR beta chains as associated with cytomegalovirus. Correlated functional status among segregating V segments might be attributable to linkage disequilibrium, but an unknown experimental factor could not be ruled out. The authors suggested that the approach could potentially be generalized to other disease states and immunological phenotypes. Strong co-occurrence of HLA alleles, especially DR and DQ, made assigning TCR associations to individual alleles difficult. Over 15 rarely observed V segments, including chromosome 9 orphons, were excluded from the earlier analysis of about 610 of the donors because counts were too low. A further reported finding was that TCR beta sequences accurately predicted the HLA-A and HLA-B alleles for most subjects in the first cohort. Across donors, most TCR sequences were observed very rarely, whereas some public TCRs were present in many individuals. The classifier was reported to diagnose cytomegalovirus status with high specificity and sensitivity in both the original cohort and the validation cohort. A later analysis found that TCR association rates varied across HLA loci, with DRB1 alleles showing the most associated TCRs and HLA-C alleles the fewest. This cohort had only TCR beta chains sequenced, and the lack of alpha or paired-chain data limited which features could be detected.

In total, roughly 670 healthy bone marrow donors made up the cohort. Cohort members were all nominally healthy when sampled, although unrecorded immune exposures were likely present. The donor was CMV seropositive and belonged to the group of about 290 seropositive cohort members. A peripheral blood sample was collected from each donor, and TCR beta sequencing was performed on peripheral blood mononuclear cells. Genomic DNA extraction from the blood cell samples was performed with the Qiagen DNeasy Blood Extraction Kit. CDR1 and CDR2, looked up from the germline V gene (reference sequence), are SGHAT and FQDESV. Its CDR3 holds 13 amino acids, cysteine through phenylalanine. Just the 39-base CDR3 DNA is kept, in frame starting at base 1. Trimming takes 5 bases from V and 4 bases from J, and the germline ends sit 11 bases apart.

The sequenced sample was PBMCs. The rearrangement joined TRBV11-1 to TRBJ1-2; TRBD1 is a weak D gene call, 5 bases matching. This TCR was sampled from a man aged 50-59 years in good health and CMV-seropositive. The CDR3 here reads CASSRLGVYGYTF. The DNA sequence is TGTGCCAGCAGCCGCCTAGGGGTCTATGGCTACACCTTC.